Presented here are 3 T cell receptor beta chains from one specimen sequenced in a study of T-cell reconstitution after alpha-beta-depleted transplantation in children. Construction of the TCRbeta library involved unique molecular identifiers. TCRdb re-analysed the PCR reads in MiXCR, keeping a single row per CDR3 protein. The sample gives under 35,000 distinct CDR3 sequences, under 8% of which show up once; approximately 7% is in the top ten. The sequencing here drew on PBMCs, mostly from graft donor cells, taken 180 days after TCRalphabeta/CD19-depleted stem cell transplant. Receptors originate from a male patient younger than 18 who had a stem cell transplant for acute myeloid leukemia, so the T cells may come from the graft donor.

This clonotype has at least ten counts. The CDR3 is CSARVVEPSSGNTIYF. DNA of the CDR3: TGCAGTGCTAGAGTTGTTGAACCGAGCTCTGGAAACACCATATATTTT. This chain links TRBV20-1 with TRBJ1-3; D remains unclear. Trimming removed 1 base from V and 0 bases from J, with 13 bases in between. The CDR3 is made up of 16 amino acids. The germline V gene encodes CDR1 DFQATT and CDR2 SNEGSKA (reference sequence).

This clonotype has a count of ten or more. The DNA for the CDR3 is TGTGCCAGCAGTTTGAATCGGGAGGGGAATGAGCAGTTCTTC. Protein: CASSLNREGNEQFF. This chain uses TRBV27 with TRBJ2-1, with 8 bases fitting TRBD2. The CDR3 contains 14 residues. J gave up 7 bases and V 3 bases, and 5 bases lay outside the gene matches. Germline lookup yields CDR1 MNHEY and CDR2 SMNVEV (reference sequence).

This clonotype was recorded at least ten times. The rearrangement joins TRBV24-1 to TRBJ2-7; 8 bases are a match to TRBD1. The CDR3 length is 16 residues. Germline loops: CDR1 KGHDR, CDR2 SFDVKD. V shed 4 bases and J 0 bases; nucleotides not matched to a gene: 7. CDR3 sequence (DNA): TGTGCCACCAGTGAAACCGGGACAGGTCACTCCTACGAGCAGTACTTC. It translates to CATSETGTGHSYEQYF.